These T cell receptor beta chains were read from a single sample in a study of T cell responses to AZD1222 COVID-19 vaccine. TCRdb keeps only in-frame clones here, not all; method: immunoSEQ multiplex PCR. The table records about 120,000 clones, around 86% of them present only once. The sample was peripheral blood, taken 28 days after the second AZD1222 dose. The receptors were gathered from an adult who received the AZD1222 COVID-19 vaccine. Both conserved end residues are part of each CDR3. A D gene is named only where the DNA matches it firmly. Some rows have no size entry. The others give once, few or many, or a class for an expanded clone.

TRBV5-1	NA	TRBJ2-5	NA	CASSSVSLQETQYF	TGCGCCAGCAGTAGTGTGAGCCTACAAGAGACCCAGTACTTC
TRBV11-2	TRBD2	TRBJ2-4	NA	CASSQGLAGGLIKNIQYF	TGTGCCAGCAGCCAGGGACTAGCGGGGGGTTTAATCAAAAACATTCAGTACTTC
TRBV7-9	NA	TRBJ1-2	NA	CASSFEGSGGYTF	TGTGCCAGCAGCTTTGAAGGCAGCGGGGGCTACACCTTC
TRBV3-1/TRBV3-2	TRBD1	TRBJ1-1	NA	CASSRQGTNTEAFF	TGTGCCAGCAGCCGACAGGGTACCAACACTGAAGCTTTCTTT
TRBV7-2	NA	TRBJ2-4	NA	CASSLTGTKNIQYF	TGTGCCAGCAGCCTGACAGGCACCAAAAACATTCAGTACTTC
TRBV29-1	NA	TRBJ1-4	NA	CSVFPGSGEKLFF	TGCAGCGTTTTTCCTGGCAGTGGTGAAAAACTGTTTTTT
TRBV28	TRBD2	TRBJ2-2	NA	CASSSLAGTVANTGELFF	TGTGCCAGCAGCTCTCTAGCGGGGACGGTCGCGAACACCGGGGAGCTGTTTTTT
TRBV11-2	NA	TRBJ2-7	NA	CASFRGFPYEQYF	TGTGCCAGCTTCAGGGGCTTCCCTTACGAGCAGTACTTC
TRBV10-3	NA	TRBJ2-7	NA	CAIGGGQYDEQYF	TGTGCCATCGGGGGGGGACAGTACGACGAGCAGTACTTC
TRBV19	NA	TRBJ1-6	NA	CASTRDGANSPLHF	TGTGCCAGTACAAGGGACGGGGCGAATTCACCCCTCCACTTT
TRBV28	NA	TRBJ2-7	NA	CASSLRQNPYEQYF	TGTGCCAGCAGTTTGCGGCAGAACCCCTACGAGCAGTACTTC
TRBV5-1	NA	TRBJ1-1	NA	CASSLIGEDRTEAFF	TGCGCCAGCAGCTTGATTGGGGAAGATCGGACTGAAGCTTTCTTT
TRBV12-3/TRBV12-4	NA	TRBJ1-5	once	CASSQGLGQPQHF	TGTGCCAGCAGTCAGGGCTTGGGACAGCCCCAGCATTTT
TRBV20-1	NA	TRBJ1-1	NA	CSASGGGGQHTEAFF	TGCAGTGCTAGTGGGGGGGGCGGTCAGCACACTGAAGCTTTCTTT
TRBV19	NA	TRBJ2-7	NA	CASRKVWDVLYDWQYF	TGTGCCAGTAGAAAGGTCTGGGACGTACTCTACGATTGGCAGTACTTC
TRBV19	TRBD2	TRBJ2-3	NA	CATQSQRGGPCDTQYF	TGTGCCACCCAGTCCCAGCGGGGGGGGCCATGTGATACGCAGTATTTT
TRBV6-6	NA	TRBJ1-5	once	CASRRTSGGGSNQPQHF	TGTGCCAGCAGACGAACATCGGGGGGCGGAAGCAATCAGCCCCAGCATTTT
TRBV6-5	TRBD1	TRBJ1-5	NA	CASSARTGRKPQHF	TGTGCCAGCAGCGCCCGGACAGGGAGAAAGCCCCAGCATTTT
TRBV9	TRBD1	TRBJ2-7	NA	CASSESPTGGHYEQYF	TGTGCCAGCAGCGAATCCCCCACAGGGGGGCACTACGAGCAGTACTTC
TRBV14	NA	TRBJ1-1	NA	CASSQTRWNTEAFF	TGTGCCAGCAGCCAAACTAGGTGGAACACTGAAGCTTTCTTT
TRBV27	NA	TRBJ1-5	NA	CASSSFGQYQPQHF	TGTGCCAGCAGTTCATTCGGACAGTATCAGCCCCAGCATTTT
TRBV7-2	NA	TRBJ2-7	NA	CASSSRYEQYF	TGTGCCAGCAGCTCCAGGTACGAGCAGTACTTC